This TCR beta chain was sequenced during a study of blood T cells in healthy people across ages. Study results and limitations: Long-lived donors exceeded aged donors in naive CD4+ cells and diversity.

With a J-beta primer mix and a sample-barcoded 5' primer, a second PCR ran 7 to 11 cycles. One entry per CDR3 protein, called by TCRdb with MiXCR from the 5' RACE reads. The sample consists of fewer than 2,000,000 distinct CDR3 sequences, around 35% of them appearing once. The CDR3 runs to 14 residues. J gave up 9 bases and V 3 bases, and 6 bases lay outside the gene matches. Per germline, CDR1 LGHDT and CDR2 YNNKEL (reference sequence). Donors gave ten milliliters of peripheral blood apiece. Per-sample yields of isolated PBMCs were at least 6 million. Concerning this clonotype itself: The antigen is not known.

The TCR sequence derives from a woman aged 30 to 39 in good health. This rearrangement joins TRBV3-1 to TRBJ2-1; 9 nucleotides match TRBD2. The specimen sequenced was blood. In DNA form, the CDR3 reads TGTGCCAGCAGCCAGCCAGGGCGGGGGGGTGAGCAGTTCTTC. The encoded protein is CASSQPGRGGEQFF.